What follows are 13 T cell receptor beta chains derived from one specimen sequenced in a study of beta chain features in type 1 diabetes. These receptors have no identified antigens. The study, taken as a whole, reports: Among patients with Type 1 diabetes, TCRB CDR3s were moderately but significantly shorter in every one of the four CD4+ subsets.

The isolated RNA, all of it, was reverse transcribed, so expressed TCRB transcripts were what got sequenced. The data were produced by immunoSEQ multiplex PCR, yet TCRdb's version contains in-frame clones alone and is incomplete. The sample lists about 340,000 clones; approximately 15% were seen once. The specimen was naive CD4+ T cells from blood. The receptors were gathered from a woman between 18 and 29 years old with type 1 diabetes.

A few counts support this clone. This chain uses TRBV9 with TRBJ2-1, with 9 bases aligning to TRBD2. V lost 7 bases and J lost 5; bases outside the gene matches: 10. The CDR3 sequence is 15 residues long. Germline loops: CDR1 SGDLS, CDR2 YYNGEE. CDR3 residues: CASSPASGIHNEQFF. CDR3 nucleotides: TGTGCCAGCTCGCCAGCTAGCGGGATTCACAATGAGCAGTTCTTC.

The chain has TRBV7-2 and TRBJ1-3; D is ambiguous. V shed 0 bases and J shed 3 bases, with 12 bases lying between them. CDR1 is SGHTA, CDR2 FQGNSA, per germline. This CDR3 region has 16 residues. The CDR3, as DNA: TGTGCCAGCAGCTTAGCCGCCTCGGCAGGTGGAAACACCATATATTTT. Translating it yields CASSLAASAGGNTIYF.

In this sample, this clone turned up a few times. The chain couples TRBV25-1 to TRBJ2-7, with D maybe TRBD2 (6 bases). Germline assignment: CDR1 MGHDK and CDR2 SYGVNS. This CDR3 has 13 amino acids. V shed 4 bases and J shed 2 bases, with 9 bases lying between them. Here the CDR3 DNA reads TGTGCCAGCAGTGGGGACTCTGCCTACGAGCAGTACTTC. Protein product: CASSGDSAYEQYF.

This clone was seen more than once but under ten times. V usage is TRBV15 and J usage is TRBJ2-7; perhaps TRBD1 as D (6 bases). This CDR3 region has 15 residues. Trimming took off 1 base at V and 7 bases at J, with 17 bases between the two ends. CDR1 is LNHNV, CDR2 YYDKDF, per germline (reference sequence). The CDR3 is CATSRGPQGLGEQYV. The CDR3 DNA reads TGTGCCACCAGCAGAGGCCCACAGGGTCTGGGGGAGCAGTACGTC.

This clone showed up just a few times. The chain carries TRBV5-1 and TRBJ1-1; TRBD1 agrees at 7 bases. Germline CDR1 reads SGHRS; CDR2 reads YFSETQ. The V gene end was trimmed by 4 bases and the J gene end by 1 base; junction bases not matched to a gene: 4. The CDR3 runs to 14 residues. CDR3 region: CASSVGQPNTEAFF. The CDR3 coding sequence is TGCGCCAGCAGCGTGGGACAGCCGAACACTGAAGCTTTCTTT.

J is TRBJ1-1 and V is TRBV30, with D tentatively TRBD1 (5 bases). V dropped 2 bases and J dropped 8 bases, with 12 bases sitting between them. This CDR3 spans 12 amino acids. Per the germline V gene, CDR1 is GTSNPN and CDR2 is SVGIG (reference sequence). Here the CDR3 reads CAWSPATVEAFF. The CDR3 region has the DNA TGTGCCTGGAGTCCGGCGACAGTAGAAGCTTTCTTT.

The CDR3 sequence: CASIGQFSGANVLTF. The CDR3 region has the DNA TGCGCCAGCATCGGACAGTTCTCTGGGGCCAACGTCCTGACTTTC. The chain carries TRBV5-1 and TRBJ2-6, with D possibly matching TRBD1 (6 bases). Trimming removed 6 bases at V and 0 bases at J, with 10 bases between. The CDR3 runs 15 residues. Germline V gives CDR1 SGHRS, CDR2 YFSETQ.

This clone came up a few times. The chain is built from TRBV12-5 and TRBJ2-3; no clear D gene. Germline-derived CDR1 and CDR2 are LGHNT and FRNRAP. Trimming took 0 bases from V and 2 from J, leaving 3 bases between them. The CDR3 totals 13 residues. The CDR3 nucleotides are TGTGCTAGTGGTTTGGTCTCCACAGATACGCAGTATTTT. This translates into CASGLVSTDTQYF.

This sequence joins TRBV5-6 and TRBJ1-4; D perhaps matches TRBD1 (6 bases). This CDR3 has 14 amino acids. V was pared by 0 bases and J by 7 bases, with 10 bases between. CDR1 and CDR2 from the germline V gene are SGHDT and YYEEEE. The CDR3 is CASSLDRVGEKLFF. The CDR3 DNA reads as TGTGCCAGCAGCTTGGACAGGGTGGGTGAAAAACTGTTTTTT.

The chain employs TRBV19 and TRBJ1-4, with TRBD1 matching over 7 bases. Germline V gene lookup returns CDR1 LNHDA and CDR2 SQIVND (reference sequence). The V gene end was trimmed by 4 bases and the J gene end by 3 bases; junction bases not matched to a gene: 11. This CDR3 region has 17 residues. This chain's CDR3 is CASSTVFSGTANEKLFF. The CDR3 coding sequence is TGTGCCAGTAGTACGGTGTTTTCAGGGACAGCTAATGAAAAACTGTTTTTT.

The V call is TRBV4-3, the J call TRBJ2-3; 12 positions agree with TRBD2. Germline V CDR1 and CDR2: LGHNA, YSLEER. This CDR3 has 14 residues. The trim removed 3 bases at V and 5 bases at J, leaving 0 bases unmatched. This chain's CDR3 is CASSQGLAGDTQYF. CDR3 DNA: TGCGCCAGCAGCCAGGGACTAGCGGGAGATACGCAGTATTTT.

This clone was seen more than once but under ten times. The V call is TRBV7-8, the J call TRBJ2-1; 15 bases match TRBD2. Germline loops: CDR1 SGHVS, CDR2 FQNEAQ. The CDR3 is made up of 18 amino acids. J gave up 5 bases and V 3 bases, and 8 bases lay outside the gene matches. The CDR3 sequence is CASSFGGLAGGPHNEQFF. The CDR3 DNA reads TGTGCCAGCAGCTTCGGAGGACTAGCGGGAGGGCCCCACAATGAGCAGTTCTTC.

The CDR3 loop reads CASTPGTSGGNEQFF. The CDR3 region has the DNA TGTGCCAGCACCCCCGGGACTAGCGGGGGCAATGAGCAGTTCTTC. The chain links TRBV28 to TRBJ2-1; the match to TRBD2 covers 14 bases. Germline V gene sequence: CDR1 MDHEN, CDR2 SYDVKM. J was trimmed by 6 bases and V by 7 bases; bases with no gene match: 5. The CDR3 is 15 residues long. The full variable domain, with the rest looked up from reference TRBV28 and TRBJ2-1, is DVKVTQSSRYLVKRTGEKVFLECVQDMDHENMFWYRQDPGLGLRLIYFSYDVKMKEKGDIPEGYSVSREKKERFSLILESASTNQTSMYLCASTPGTSGGNEQFFGPGTRLTVL.